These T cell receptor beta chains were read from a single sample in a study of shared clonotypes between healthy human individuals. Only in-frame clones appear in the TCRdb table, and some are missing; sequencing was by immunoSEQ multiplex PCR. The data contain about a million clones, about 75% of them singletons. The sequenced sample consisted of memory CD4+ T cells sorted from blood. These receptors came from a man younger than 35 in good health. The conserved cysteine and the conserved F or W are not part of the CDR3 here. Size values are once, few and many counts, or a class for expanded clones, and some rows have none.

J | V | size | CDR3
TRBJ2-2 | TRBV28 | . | ASSLAGGQSGELF
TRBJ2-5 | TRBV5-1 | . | ASSLVGGQQETQY
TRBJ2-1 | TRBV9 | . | ASSVRDNEQF
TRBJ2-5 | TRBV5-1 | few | ASSLAPAGEVQY
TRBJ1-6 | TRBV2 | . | ASSESGANSPLH
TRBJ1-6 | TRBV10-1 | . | ASSSLQTNSPLH
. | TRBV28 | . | ASRSGQRSYEQY
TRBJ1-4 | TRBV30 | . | AWQGLSNEKLF
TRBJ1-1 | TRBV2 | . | ASRDNDRGDTEAF
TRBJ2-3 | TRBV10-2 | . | ASSEGRFTDTQY
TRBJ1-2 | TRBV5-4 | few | ASSLEWHPPDYT
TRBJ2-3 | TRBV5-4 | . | ASSKPTDTQY
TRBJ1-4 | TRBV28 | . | ASTPGGQNEKLF
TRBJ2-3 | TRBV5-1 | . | ASSHQERQTTDTQY
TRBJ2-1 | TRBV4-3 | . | ASSGKGPGLAGDNEQF
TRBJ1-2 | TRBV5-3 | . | ARSSEDTQNYGYT
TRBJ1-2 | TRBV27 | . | ASSLFGPNGYT
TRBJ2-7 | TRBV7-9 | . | ASTTGGQSYEQY
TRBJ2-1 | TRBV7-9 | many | ASSRTSGKRNEQF
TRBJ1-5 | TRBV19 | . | ASSIMRTGLSQPQH
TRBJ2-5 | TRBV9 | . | ASSVGVGASQETQY
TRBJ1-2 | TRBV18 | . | ASSPLTGEIYGYT
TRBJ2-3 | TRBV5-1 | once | ASSLTGQVTDTQY
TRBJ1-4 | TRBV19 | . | ASSMWFGGPDEKLF
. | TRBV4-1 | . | ASSQRWDRVKPGSYEQY
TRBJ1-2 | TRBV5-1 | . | ASSLVGEGRGYT
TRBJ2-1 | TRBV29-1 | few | SVEGLANEQF
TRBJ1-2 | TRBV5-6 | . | ASSWGQGRNYGYT
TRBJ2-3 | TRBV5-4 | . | ASSDTTNQLSDTQY
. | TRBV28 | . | ASSSPWTGVLFVLSSYEQY
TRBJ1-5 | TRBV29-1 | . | SVSGTGRNQPQH
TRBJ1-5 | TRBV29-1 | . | SVGQGAGQPQH
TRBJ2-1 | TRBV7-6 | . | ASSLAYNEQF
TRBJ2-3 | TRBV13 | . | ASSRIERGKTDTQY
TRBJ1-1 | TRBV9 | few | ASSVAGAATEAF
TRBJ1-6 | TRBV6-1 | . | ASRGGQNNSPLH
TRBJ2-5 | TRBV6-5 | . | ASSYRGQGSGETQY
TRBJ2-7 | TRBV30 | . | AWRDRHYEQY
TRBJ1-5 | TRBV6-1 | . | ASGTGVDQPQH
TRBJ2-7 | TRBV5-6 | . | ASSWMKTGGGEQY
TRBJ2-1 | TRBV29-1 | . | SVRSEREGNEQF
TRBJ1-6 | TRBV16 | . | ASSQFEGANSPLH
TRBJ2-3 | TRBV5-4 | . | ASKVAGGTDTQY
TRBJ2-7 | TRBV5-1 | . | ASSSLRDTNDYEQY
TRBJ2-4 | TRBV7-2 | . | ASRDSGGKNIQY
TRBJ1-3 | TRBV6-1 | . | ASQRDSSGNTIY
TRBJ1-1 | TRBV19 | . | ASSRRTGNTEAF
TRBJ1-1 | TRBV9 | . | ASSPRTGSMNTEAF
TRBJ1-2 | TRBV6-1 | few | ASSWPGQGLYGYT
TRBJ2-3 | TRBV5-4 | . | ASSRGELGADTQY
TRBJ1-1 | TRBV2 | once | ASSYGQGTEAF
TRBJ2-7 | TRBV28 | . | ASSLSKALIHEQY
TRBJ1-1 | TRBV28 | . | ASSLVGQWGTEAF
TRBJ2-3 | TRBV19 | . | ASSIEYRVFLTDTQY
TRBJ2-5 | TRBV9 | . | ASSVGGPETQY
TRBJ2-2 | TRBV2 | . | ASSGGRQYAELF
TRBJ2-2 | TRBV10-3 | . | AISDGGGRNTGELF